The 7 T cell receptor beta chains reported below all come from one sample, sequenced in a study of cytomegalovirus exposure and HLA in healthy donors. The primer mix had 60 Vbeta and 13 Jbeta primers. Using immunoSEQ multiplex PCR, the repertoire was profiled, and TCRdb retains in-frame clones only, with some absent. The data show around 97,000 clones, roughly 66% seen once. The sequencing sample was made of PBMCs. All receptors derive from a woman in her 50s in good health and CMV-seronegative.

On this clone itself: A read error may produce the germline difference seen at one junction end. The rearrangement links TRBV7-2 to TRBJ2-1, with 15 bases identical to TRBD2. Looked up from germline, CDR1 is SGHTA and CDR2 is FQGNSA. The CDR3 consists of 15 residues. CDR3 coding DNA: TGTGCCAGCAGTCCGGGGACTAGCGGGGGGCGGGGCTCGGTCTTC. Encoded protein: CASSPGTSGGRGSVF.

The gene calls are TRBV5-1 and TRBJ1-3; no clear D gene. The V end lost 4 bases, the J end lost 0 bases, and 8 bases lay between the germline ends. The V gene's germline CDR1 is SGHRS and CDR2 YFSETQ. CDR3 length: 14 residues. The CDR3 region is CASSETVSGNTIYF. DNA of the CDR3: TGCGCCAGCAGCGAAACAGTCTCTGGAAACACCATATATTTT.

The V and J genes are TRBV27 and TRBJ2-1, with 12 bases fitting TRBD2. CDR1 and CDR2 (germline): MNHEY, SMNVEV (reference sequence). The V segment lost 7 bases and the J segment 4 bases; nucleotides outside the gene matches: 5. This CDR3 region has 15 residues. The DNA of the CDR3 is TGTGCCAGCAACGCCGGGACTAGCGGGTACAATGAGCAGTTCTTC. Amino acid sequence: CASNAGTSGYNEQFF.

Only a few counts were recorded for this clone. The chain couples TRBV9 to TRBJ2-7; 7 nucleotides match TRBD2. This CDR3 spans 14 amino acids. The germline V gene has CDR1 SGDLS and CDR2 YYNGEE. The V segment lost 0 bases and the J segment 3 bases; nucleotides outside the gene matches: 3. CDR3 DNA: TGTGCCAGCAGCGTAGCTCCGGGGGGCTACGAGCAGTACTTC. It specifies CASSVAPGGYEQYF.

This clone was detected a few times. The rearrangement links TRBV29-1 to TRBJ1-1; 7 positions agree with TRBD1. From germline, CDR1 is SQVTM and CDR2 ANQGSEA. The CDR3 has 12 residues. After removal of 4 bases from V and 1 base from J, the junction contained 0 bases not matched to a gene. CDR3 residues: CSVGTGNTEAFF. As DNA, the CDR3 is TGCAGCGTTGGGACAGGGAACACTGAAGCTTTCTTT.

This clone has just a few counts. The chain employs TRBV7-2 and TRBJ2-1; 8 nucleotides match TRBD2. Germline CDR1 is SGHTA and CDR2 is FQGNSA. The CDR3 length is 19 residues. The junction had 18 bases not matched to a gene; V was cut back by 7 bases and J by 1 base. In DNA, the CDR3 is TGTGCCAGCACCCTCCTAGCGGGCTCCTCCTGGGGGTCCTACAATGAGCAGTTCTTC. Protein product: CASTLLAGSSWGSYNEQFF. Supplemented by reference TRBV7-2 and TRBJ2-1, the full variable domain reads GAGVSQSPSNKVTEKGKDVELRCDPISGHTALYWYRQSLGQGLEFLIYFQGNSAPDKSGLPSDRFSAERTGGSVSTLTIQRTQQEDSAVYLCASTLLAGSSWGSYNEQFFGPGTRLTVL.

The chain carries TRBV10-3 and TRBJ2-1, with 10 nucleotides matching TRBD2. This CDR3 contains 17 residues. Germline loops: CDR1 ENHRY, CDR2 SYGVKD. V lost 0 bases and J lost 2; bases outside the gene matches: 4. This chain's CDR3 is CAISESAGLATYNEQFF. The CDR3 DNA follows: TGTGCCATCAGTGAGTCGGCGGGACTAGCGACCTACAATGAGCAGTTCTTC.